These 26 T cell receptor beta chains originate from one sample sequenced in a study of T cell repertoires in cytomegalovirus infection. TCRdb passed the reads through MiXCR, listing each CDR3 protein once. Here the sample spans around 530,000 distinct CDR3 sequences, about 30% being singletons. Material: PBMCs. The receptors come from a human donor in good health (CMV status not recorded). Some clones in this sample may be carry-over from other donors' samples.

This sequence joins TRBV5-5 and TRBJ2-2; D is ambiguous. The CDR3 is 13 amino acids. CDR1 and CDR2 from the germline V gene are SGHKS and YYEKEE (reference sequence). With 6 bases removed from V and 2 bases from J, the gap between germline ends came to 8 bases. CDR3 in amino acids: CASTKANTGELFF. For the CDR3, the DNA is TGTGCCAGCACCAAAGCCAACACCGGGGAGCTGTTTTTT.

The chain recombines TRBV5-1 with TRBJ1-1, with D tentatively TRBD1 (6 bases). The germline V gene has CDR1 SGHRS and CDR2 YFSETQ. This CDR3 region has 15 residues. With 5 bases removed from V and 7 bases from J, the gap between germline ends came to 21 bases. The CDR3 here is CASSYRPQEGGEAFF. CDR3 nucleotides: TGCGCCAGCAGTTACAGGCCACAGGAAGGGGGTGAAGCTTTCTTT.

This clonotype was counted many times. The V gene is TRBV7-2, the J gene TRBJ2-1; 11 positions agree with TRBD2. CDR1 and CDR2 from the germline V gene are SGHTA and FQGNSA. This CDR3 comprises 15 residues. Germline trimming cut 3 bases from V and 10 bases from J; bases unmatched to any gene: 8. DNA of the CDR3: TGTGCCAGCAGCTTTAAACCGACTAGCGGGACAGAGCAGTTCTTC. This encodes CASSFKPTSGTEQFF.

This chain uses TRBV7-9 with TRBJ2-3, with D uncertain. This CDR3 is built from 14 residues. Germline lookup yields CDR1 SEHNR and CDR2 FQNEAQ (reference sequence). The V end lost 2 bases, the J end lost 0 bases, and 6 bases lay between the germline ends. CDR3 DNA: TGTGCCAGCAGCTTATTCATGAGCACAGATACGCAGTATTTT. It yields the protein CASSLFMSTDTQYF.

This clonotype came up a few times. The rearrangement joins TRBV6-2 or TRBV6-3 to TRBJ2-1; TRBD2 aligns across 12 bases. The length of the CDR3 is 16 residues. Germline values: CDR1 MNHEY, CDR2 SVGEGT. After removal of 5 bases from V and 4 bases from J, the junction contained 6 bases not matched to a gene. CDR3 bases: TGTGCCAGCAGTAAACAGACTAGCGGGAGATACAATGAGCAGTTCTTC. Its translation: CASSKQTSGRYNEQFF.

This clonotype occurred a few times. The genes are TRBV12-5 and TRBJ1-2; D ambiguous. This CDR3 is 13 amino acids long. Germline values: CDR1 LGHNT, CDR2 FRNRAP. V lost 6 bases and J lost 7, with 15 bases in between. CDR3 bases: TGTGCTAGTGGCTCTCCTATCGACGGTGGCTACACCTTC. Translating gives CASGSPIDGGYTF.

V and J are TRBV5-1 and TRBJ1-4, with D possibly TRBD1 on 5 matching bases. The CDR3 spans 14 residues. Germline V lookup: CDR1 SGHRS, CDR2 YFSETQ. V lost 0 bases and J 6 bases, leaving 9 bases between the germline ends. CDR3 in amino acids: CASSLVRGDEKLFF. CDR3 coding DNA: TGCGCCAGCAGCTTGGTGAGGGGAGATGAAAAACTGTTTTTT.

The V gene is TRBV29-1, the J gene TRBJ1-5, with 10 bases fitting TRBD1. The V segment lost 4 bases and the J segment 2 bases; nucleotides outside the gene matches: 5. CDR1 and CDR2 from the germline V gene are SQVTM and ANQGSEA. This CDR3 is built from 15 residues. CDR3 sequence reads: CSVVAGTGGNQPQHF. The DNA of the CDR3 is TGCAGCGTTGTGGCCGGGACAGGGGGCAATCAGCCCCAGCATTTT. Full variable domain (outside the CDR3, taken from reference TRBV29-1 and TRBJ1-5): SAVISQKPSRDICQRGTSLTIQCQVDSQVTMMFWYRQQPGQSLTLIATANQGSEATYESGFVIDKFPISRPNLTFSTLTVSNMSPEDSSIYLCSVVAGTGGNQPQHFGDGTRLSIL.

The table lists this clonotype with many counts. The CDR3 does not end in the conserved phenylalanine or tryptophan, so this is likely a read error. No DNA is shown, since the ends of the CDR3 on it are uncertain; the CDR3 is the one TCRdb lists. This chain links TRBV7-2 with TRBJ2-1; the table gives TRBD1 as D, unverified against the DNA. Germline values: CDR1 SGHTA, CDR2 FQGNSA. The CDR3 contains 14 residues when both ends are counted. CDR3 residues: CASSLKMSGTVLLI.

The rearrangement uses TRBV12-3 or TRBV12-4 and TRBJ2-1; 10 nucleotides match TRBD2. This CDR3 spans 15 amino acids. The V segment lost 6 bases and the J segment 9 bases; nucleotides outside the gene matches: 11. The CDR3 DNA is TGTGCCAGCAGCGGTGGGACTAGCGCGGACAGTGAGCAGTTCTTC. It codes for CASSGGTSADSEQFF.

At least ten counts were recorded for this clonotype. V gene TRBV7-9 combines with J gene TRBJ1-6; no reliable D call. CDR3 length: 15 amino acids. From germline, CDR1 is SEHNR and CDR2 FQNEAQ (reference sequence). Trimming removed 4 bases at V and 5 bases at J, with 12 bases between. The CDR3 reads CASSSLLGDNSPLHF. For the CDR3, the DNA is TGTGCCAGCAGCTCCCTTTTGGGTGATAATTCACCCCTCCACTTT. Looking up the rest from reference TRBV7-9 and TRBJ1-6 gives the full variable domain: DTGVSQNPRHKITKRGQNVTFRCDPISEHNRLYWYRQTLGQGPEFLTYFQNEAQLEKSRLLSDRFSAERPKGSFSTLEIQRTEQGDSAMYLCASSSLLGDNSPLHFGNGTRLTVT.

This clonotype was seen repeatedly, ten times or more. The rearrangement joins TRBV7-2 to TRBJ1-5; the D gene is possibly TRBD1 (5 bases). This CDR3 spans 14 amino acids. V lost 4 bases and J 5 bases, leaving 12 bases between the germline ends. Per the germline V gene, CDR1 is SGHTA and CDR2 is FQGNSA. CDR3 sequence: CASSWRGGDQPQHF. The CDR3 DNA sequence: TGTGCCAGCAGCTGGCGGGGGGGAGATCAGCCCCAGCATTTT.

The CDR3 coding sequence is TGTGCCAGCAGTTTCTCAGGCCCTTATAATTCACCCCTCCACTTT. Encoded protein: CASSFSGPYNSPLHF. V gene TRBV12-3 or TRBV12-4 combines with J gene TRBJ1-6; D remains ambiguous. The V and J ends lost 3 bases and 4 bases respectively, with 10 bases between them. The CDR3 consists of 15 residues.

This clonotype turned up a few times. The rearrangement links TRBV7-9 to TRBJ1-1; no reliable D call. The CDR3 sequence is 11 residues long. V shed 2 bases and J shed 8 bases, with 6 bases lying between them. Germline CDR1 reads SEHNR; CDR2 reads FQNEAQ (reference sequence). DNA of the CDR3: TGTGCCAGCAGCTTAACAGAGGAAGCTTTCTTT. Its protein product is CASSLTEEAFF.

This clonotype has more than one count but fewer than ten. The chain has TRBV7-9 and TRBJ1-2; TRBD1 is a possible D gene (6 bases). V was cut by 5 bases and J by 3 bases, with 13 bases left in between. The CDR3 runs 14 residues. Germline V gene lookup returns CDR1 SEHNR and CDR2 FQNEAQ (reference sequence). CDR3 coding DNA: TGTGCCAGCAGCCTCCGGGGGGCGTACTATGGCTACACCTTC. It is translated as CASSLRGAYYGYTF.

V usage is TRBV12-3 or TRBV12-4 and J usage is TRBJ1-6; 7 bases fit TRBD1. The CDR3 sequence is 20 residues long. V was pared by 3 bases and J by 7 bases, with 21 bases of the junction left unmatched. Here the CDR3 reads CASSFPGPHRGPRSNSPLHF. CDR3 sequence (DNA): TGTGCCAGCAGTTTTCCAGGCCCCCACAGGGGACCAAGGTCAAATTCACCCCTCCACTTT.

The chain uses TRBV7-6 and TRBJ1-1; D remains unclear. Trimming cost V 1 base and J 4 bases, with 22 bases left between them. The CDR3 sequence is 18 residues long. Germline CDR1 SGHVS, CDR2 FNYEAQ. CDR3 DNA sequence: TGTGCCAGCAGCTTAGAGAGTGGTGGTAGTGGTTACGTCACTGAAGCTTTCTTT. This gives the protein CASSLESGGSGYVTEAFF.

The table lists this clonotype with a few counts. The chain joins TRBV5-1 to TRBJ2-5, with D unresolved. V lost 4 bases and J 3 bases, leaving 10 bases between the germline ends. This CDR3 spans 13 amino acids. The germline CDR1 and CDR2 sequences are SGHRS and YFSETQ. In DNA, the CDR3 is TGCGCCAGCAGCACCCGAAACAAAGAGACCCAGTACTTC. Protein product: CASSTRNKETQYF. Full variable domain (rest looked up from reference TRBV5-1 and TRBJ2-5): KAGVTQTPRYLIKTRGQQVTLSCSPISGHRSVSWYQQTPGQGLQFLFEYFSETQRNKGNFPGRFSGRQFSNSRSEMNVSTLELGDSALYLCASSTRNKETQYFGPGTRLLVL.

This clonotype appeared many times. The rearrangement uses TRBV7-2 and TRBJ2-6; the D is unclear. The CDR3 has 15 amino acids. V shed 2 bases and J shed 0 bases, with 5 bases lying between them. CDR1 is SGHTA, CDR2 FQGNSA, per germline. CDR3 protein: CASSLTVSGANVLTF. Here the CDR3 DNA reads TGTGCCAGCAGCTTAACCGTCTCTGGGGCCAACGTCCTGACTTTC.

Only a few counts were recorded for this clonotype. The chain carries TRBV20-1 and TRBJ2-3; D is unresolved. The CDR3 spans 14 residues. Per the germline V gene, CDR1 is DFQATT and CDR2 is SNEGSKA (reference sequence). V lost 3 bases and J 2 bases, leaving 12 bases between the germline ends. The CDR3 nucleotides read TGCAGTGCTAGGGACCGGACCCCCACAGATACGCAGTATTTT. Encoded protein: CSARDRTPTDTQYF.

This chain links TRBV25-1 with TRBJ2-2, with a possible D match to TRBD1 (5 bases). The V gene's germline CDR1 is MGHDK and CDR2 SYGVNS. V shed 10 bases and J shed 10 bases, with 13 bases lying between them. This CDR3 is built from 11 residues. The CDR3 bases are TGTGCCACCGCTTGGGGCATGGAGCTGTTTTTT. Encoded protein: CATAWGMELFF.

This clonotype has a handful of counts. The chain couples TRBV6-1 to TRBJ2-6, with D perhaps assigned TRBD1 or TRBD2 (5 bases each). CDR1 is MNHNS and CDR2 is SASEGT in the germline V gene. This CDR3 contains 18 residues. The ends were cut back, 2 bases at V and 0 bases at J, with 14 bases in the middle. CDR3 in DNA: TGTGCCAGCAGTGAAAGGTTCGGGACGAACTCTGGGGCCAACGTCCTGACTTTC. Translation: CASSERFGTNSGANVLTF.

Many counts were recorded for this clonotype. The CDR3: CASYPWTGEYGYTF. In DNA, the CDR3 is TGTGCCAGCTATCCGTGGACAGGGGAATATGGCTACACCTTC. The rearrangement joins TRBV7-9 to TRBJ1-2; 9 nucleotides line up with TRBD1. V gave up 8 bases and J gave up 5 bases; unmatched junction bases: 9. The CDR3 runs to 14 residues. The germline CDR1 and CDR2 sequences are SEHNR and FQNEAQ (reference sequence).

This clonotype was counted only a few times. The chain combines TRBV6-5 with TRBJ2-1; TRBD1 matches at 9 bases. The CDR3 totals 17 residues. Losses at the gene ends were 5 bases for V and 9 bases for J; bases not matched to a gene: 17. Germline CDR1 reads MNHEY; CDR2 reads SVGAGI. CDR3 region: CASSPRQGVSTVGEQFF. The CDR3 DNA sequence: TGTGCCAGCAGTCCCCGACAGGGGGTCTCAACAGTGGGTGAGCAGTTCTTC.

This clonotype was detected ten times or more. The chain is built from TRBV7-2 and TRBJ1-5; TRBD1 might be the D (6 bases). Trimming pared 2 bases from V and 3 bases from J, leaving 11 bases between. This CDR3 spans 15 amino acids. Germline V gene data show CDR1 as SGHTA and CDR2 as FQGNSA. The DNA for the CDR3 is TGTGCCAGCAGCTTAACAGGACAGTTCAATCAGCCCCAGCATTTT. Translation gives CASSLTGQFNQPQHF. The variable domain in full, with the rest retrieved from reference TRBV7-2 and TRBJ1-5, is GAGVSQSPSNKVTEKGKDVELRCDPISGHTALYWYRQSLGQGLEFLIYFQGNSAPDKSGLPSDRFSAERTGGSVSTLTIQRTQQEDSAVYLCASSLTGQFNQPQHFGDGTRLSIL.

The chain recombines TRBV19 with TRBJ2-1; 9 positions agree with TRBD1. CDR3 length equals 15 residues. Germline V lookup: CDR1 LNHDA, CDR2 SQIVND (reference sequence). The V gene end was trimmed by 5 bases and the J gene end by 9 bases; junction bases not matched to a gene: 11. This CDR3 is CASSPLDRGSGEQFF. CDR3 DNA: TGTGCCAGTAGTCCCCTGGACAGGGGCAGCGGTGAGCAGTTCTTC.